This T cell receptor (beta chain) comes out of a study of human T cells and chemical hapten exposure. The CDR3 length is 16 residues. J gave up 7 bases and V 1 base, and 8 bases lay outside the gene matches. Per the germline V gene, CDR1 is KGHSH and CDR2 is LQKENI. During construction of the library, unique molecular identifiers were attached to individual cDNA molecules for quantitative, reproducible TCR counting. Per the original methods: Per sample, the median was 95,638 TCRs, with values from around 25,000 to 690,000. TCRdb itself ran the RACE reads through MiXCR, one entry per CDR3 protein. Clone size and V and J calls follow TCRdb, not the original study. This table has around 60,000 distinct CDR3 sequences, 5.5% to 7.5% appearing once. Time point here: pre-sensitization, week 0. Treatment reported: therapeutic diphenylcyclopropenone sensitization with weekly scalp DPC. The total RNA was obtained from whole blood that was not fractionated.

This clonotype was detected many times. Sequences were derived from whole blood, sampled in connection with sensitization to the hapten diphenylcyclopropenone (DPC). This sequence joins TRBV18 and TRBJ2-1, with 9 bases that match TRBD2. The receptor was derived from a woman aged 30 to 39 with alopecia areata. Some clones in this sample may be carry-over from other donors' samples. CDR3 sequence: CASSPLEGLAENEQFF. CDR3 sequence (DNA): TGTGCCAGCTCACCACTAGAGGGACTAGCAGAGAATGAGCAGTTCTTC.